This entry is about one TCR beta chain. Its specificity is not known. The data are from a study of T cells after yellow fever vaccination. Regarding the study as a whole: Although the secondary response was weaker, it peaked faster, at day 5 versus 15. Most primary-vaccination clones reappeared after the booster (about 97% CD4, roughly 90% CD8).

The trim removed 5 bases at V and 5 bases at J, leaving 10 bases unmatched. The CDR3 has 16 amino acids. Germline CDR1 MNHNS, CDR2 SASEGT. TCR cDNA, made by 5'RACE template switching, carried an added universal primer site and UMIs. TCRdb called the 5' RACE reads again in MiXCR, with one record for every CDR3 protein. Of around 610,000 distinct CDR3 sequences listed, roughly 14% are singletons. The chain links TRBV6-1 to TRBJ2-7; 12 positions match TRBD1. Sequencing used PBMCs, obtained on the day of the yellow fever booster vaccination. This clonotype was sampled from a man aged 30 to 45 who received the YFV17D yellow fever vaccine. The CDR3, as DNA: TGTGCCAGCAGTAGGGGGGGGACAGGGGGCGTCAACGAGCAGTACTTC. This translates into CASSRGGTGGVNEQYF.